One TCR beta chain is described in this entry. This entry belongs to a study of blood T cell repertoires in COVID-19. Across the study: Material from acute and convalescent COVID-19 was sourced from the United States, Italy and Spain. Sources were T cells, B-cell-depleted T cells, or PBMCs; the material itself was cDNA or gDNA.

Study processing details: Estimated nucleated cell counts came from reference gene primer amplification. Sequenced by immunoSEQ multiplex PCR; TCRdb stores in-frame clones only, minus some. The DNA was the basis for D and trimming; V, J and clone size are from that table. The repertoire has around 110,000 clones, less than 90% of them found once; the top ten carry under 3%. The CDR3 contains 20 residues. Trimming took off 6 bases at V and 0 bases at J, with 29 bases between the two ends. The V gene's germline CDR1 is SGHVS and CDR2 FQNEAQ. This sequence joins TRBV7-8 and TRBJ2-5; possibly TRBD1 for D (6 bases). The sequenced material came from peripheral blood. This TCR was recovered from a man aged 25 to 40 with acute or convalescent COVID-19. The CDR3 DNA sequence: TGTGCCAGCAGTATAACCCCCATCGACCGCTACAGGGCGTACCAAGAGACCCAGTACTTC. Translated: CASSITPIDRYRAYQETQYF.